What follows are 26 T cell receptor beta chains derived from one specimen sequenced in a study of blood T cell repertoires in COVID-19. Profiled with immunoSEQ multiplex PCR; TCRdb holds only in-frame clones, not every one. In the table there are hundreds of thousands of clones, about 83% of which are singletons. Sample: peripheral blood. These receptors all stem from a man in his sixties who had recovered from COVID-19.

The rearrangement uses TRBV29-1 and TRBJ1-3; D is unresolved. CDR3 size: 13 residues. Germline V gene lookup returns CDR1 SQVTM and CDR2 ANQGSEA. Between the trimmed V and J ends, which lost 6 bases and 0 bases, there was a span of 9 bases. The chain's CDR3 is CSVAQSSGNTIYF. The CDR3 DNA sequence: TGCAGCGTGGCACAGAGCTCTGGAAACACCATATATTTT.

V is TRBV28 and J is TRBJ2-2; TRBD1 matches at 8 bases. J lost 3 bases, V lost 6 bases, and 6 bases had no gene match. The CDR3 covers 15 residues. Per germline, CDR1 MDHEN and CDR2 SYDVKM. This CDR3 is CASRTGGLDTGELFF. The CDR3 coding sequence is TGTGCCAGCAGAACAGGGGGATTGGACACCGGGGAGCTGTTTTTT.

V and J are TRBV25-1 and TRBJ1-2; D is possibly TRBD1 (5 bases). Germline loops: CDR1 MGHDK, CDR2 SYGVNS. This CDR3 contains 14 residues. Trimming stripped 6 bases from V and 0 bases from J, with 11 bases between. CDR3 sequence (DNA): TGTGCCAGCAGCAAAACAGGTCCTAACTATGGCTACACCTTC. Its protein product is CASSKTGPNYGYTF.

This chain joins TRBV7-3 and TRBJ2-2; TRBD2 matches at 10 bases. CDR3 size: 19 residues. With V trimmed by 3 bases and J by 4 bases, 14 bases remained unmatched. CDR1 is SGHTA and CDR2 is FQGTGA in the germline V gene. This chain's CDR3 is CASSLASGGRRLGTGELFF. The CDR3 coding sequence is TGTGCCAGCAGCTTGGCTAGCGGGGGACGACGTTTAGGCACCGGGGAGCTGTTTTTT.

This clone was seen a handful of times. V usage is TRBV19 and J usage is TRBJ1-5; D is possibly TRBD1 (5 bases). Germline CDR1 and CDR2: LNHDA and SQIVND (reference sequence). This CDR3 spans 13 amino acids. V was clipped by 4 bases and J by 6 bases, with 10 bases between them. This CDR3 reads CASSTTTGQPQHF. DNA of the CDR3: TGTGCCAGTAGTACAACTACAGGTCAGCCCCAGCATTTT.

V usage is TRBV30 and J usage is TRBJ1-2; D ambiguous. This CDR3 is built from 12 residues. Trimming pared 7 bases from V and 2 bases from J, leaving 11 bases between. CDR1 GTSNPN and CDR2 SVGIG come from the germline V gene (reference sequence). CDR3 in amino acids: CALRGENYGYTF. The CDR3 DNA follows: TGTGCCTTGCGGGGAGAGAACTATGGCTACACCTTC.

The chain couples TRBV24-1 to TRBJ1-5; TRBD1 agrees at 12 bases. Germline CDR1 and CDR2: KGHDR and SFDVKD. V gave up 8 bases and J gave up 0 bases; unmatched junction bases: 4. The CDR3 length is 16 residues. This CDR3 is CATTGTGGHSNQPQHF. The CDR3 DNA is TGTGCCACCACCGGGACAGGGGGCCATAGCAATCAGCCCCAGCATTTT.

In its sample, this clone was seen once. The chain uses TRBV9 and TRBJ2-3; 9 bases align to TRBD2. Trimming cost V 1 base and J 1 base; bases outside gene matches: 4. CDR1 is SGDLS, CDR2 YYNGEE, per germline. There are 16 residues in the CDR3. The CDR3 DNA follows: TGTGCCAGCAGCGTACTCGGCGGGGGGGGCACAGATACGCAGTATTTT. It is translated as CASSVLGGGGTDTQYF. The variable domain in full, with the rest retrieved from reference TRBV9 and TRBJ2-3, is DSGVTQTPKHLITATGQRVTLRCSPRSGDLSVYWYQQSLDQGLQFLIQYYNGEERAKGNILERFSAQQFPDLHSELNLSSLELGDSALYFCASSVLGGGGTDTQYFGPGTRLTVL.

Here the CDR3 DNA reads TGTGCCAGTAAAAGGAGGGGGGGTGGCTACAATGAGCAGTTCTTC. Its translation: CASKRRGGGYNEQFF. The V call is TRBV19, the J call TRBJ2-1, with D possibly TRBD2 on 7 matching bases. The CDR3 length is 15 residues. Germline V gene data show CDR1 as LNHDA and CDR2 as SQIVND (reference sequence). Trimming left V 7 bases short and J 3 bases short, with 16 bases between.

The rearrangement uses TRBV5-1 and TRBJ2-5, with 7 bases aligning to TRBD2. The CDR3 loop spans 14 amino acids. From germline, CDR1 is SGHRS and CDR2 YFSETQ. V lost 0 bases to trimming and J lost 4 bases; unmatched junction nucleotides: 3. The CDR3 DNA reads TGCGCCAGCAGCTTGGGAGCGGGGAGAGAGACCCAGTACTTC. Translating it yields CASSLGAGRETQYF.

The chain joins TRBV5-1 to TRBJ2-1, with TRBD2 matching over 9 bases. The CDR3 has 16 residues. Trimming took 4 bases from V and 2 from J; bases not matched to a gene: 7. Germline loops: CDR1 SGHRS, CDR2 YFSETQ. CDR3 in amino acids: CASSGLASEPYNEQFF. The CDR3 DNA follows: TGCGCCAGCAGCGGACTAGCGAGTGAGCCCTACAATGAGCAGTTCTTC.

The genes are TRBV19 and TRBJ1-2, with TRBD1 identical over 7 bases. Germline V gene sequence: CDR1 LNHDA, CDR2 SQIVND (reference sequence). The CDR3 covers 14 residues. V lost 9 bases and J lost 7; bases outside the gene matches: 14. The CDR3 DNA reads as TGTGCCAGCCGACAGGGTGGACTCCTGGCTGGCTACACCTTC. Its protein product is CASRQGGLLAGYTF.

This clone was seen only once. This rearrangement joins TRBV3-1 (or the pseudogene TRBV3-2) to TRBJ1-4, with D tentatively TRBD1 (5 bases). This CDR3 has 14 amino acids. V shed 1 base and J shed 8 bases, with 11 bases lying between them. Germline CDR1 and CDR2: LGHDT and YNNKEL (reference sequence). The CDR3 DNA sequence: TGTGCCAGCAGCCAAGTGCCAGGGAAGGAAAAACTGTTTTTT. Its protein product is CASSQVPGKEKLFF.

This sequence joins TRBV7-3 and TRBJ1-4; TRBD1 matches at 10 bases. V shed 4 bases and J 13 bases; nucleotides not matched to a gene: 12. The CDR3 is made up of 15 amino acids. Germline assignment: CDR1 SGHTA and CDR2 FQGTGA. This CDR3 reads CASSSFDRGHQGLFF. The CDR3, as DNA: TGTGCCAGCAGCTCATTCGACAGGGGGCATCAAGGACTGTTTTTT.

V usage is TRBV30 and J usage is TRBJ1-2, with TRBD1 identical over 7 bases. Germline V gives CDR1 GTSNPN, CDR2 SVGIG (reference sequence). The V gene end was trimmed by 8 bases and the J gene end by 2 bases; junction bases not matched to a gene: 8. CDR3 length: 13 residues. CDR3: CAASPGQNYGYTF. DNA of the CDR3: TGTGCCGCCTCCCCGGGACAGAACTATGGCTACACCTTC.

The CDR3 protein is CASSLLAGDNEQYF. CDR3 coding DNA: TGTGCCAGCAGTTTACTAGCGGGAGACAACGAGCAGTACTTC. The V gene is TRBV6-4, the J gene TRBJ2-7, with TRBD2 matching 11 bases. The CDR3 covers 14 residues. Germline V gene data show CDR1 as MRHNA and CDR2 as SNTAGT. J gave up 5 bases and V 5 bases, and 5 bases lay outside the gene matches.

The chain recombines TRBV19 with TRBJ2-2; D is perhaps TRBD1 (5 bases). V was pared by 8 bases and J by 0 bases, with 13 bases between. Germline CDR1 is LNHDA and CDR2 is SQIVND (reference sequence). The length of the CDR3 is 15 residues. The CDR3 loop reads CASVRGRANTGELFF. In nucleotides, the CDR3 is TGTGCCAGTGTAAGGGGCAGGGCGAACACCGGGGAGCTGTTTTTT.

The CDR3 DNA reads TGTGCCAGCAGGTGGACAGACACTAATGAAAAACTGTTTTTT. It specifies CASRWTDTNEKLFF. V and J are TRBV6-5 and TRBJ1-4; a weak D match, TRBD1 (6 bases). V was shortened by 6 bases and J by 2 bases, with 10 bases between the two germline ends. The CDR3 sequence is 14 residues long. Germline CDR1 is MNHEY and CDR2 is SVGAGI.

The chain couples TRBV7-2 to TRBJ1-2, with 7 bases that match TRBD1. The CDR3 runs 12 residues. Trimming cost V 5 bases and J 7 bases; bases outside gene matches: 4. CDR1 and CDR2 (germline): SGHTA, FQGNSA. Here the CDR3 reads CASSRDSSGYTF. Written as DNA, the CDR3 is TGTGCCAGCAGCCGGGACAGTTCTGGCTACACCTTC.

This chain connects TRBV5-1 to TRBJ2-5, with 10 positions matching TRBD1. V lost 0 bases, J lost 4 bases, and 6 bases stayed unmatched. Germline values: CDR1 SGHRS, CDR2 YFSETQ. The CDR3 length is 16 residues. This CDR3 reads CASSLAGTGAGETQYF. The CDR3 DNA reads TGCGCCAGCAGCTTGGCCGGGACAGGGGCCGGAGAGACCCAGTACTTC.

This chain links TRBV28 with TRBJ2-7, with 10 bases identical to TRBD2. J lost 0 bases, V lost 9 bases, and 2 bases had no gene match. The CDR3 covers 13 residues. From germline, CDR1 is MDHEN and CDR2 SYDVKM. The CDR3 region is CASTSGVSYEQYF. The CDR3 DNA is TGTGCCAGTACTAGCGGGGTCTCCTACGAGCAGTACTTC.

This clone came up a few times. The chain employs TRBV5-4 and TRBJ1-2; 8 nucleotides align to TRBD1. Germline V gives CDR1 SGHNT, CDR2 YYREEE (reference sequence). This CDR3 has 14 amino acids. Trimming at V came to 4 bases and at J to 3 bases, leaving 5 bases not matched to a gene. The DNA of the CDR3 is TGTGCCAGCAGCAGAGAGACAGGGGACTATGGCTACACCTTC. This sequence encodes CASSRETGDYGYTF.

The CDR3 loop reads CASSLTAGRTEAFF. The CDR3 DNA sequence: TGTGCCAGCAGCTTAACGGCAGGGCGCACTGAAGCTTTCTTT. The rearrangement uses TRBV7-3 and TRBJ1-1; TRBD1 might be the D (5 bases). The CDR3 is made up of 14 amino acids. Germline loops: CDR1 SGHTA, CDR2 FQGTGA. V was trimmed by 0 bases and J by 4 bases, leaving 9 bases between them.

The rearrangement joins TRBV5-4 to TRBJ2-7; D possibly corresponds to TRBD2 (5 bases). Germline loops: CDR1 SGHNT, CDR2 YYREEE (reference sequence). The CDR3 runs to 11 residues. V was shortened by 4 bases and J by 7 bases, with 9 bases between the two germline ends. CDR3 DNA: TGTGCCAGCAGCGAATCGGGGGAGCAGTACTTC. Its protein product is CASSESGEQYF. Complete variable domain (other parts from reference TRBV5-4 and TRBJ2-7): ETGVTQSPTHLIKTRGQQVTLRCSSQSGHNTVSWYQQALGQGPQFIFQYYREEENGRGNFPPRFSGLQFPNYSSELNVNALELDDSALYLCASSESGEQYFGPGTRLTVT.

CDR3 nucleotides: TGCGCCAGCAGCCAAGATCTAGGGGAAGAGACCCAGTACTTC. Translation gives CASSQDLGEETQYF. The rearrangement joins TRBV4-3 to TRBJ2-5, with D perhaps matching TRBD1 (5 bases). Trimming cost V 0 bases and J 3 bases, with 8 bases left between them. The germline V gene encodes CDR1 LGHNA and CDR2 YSLEER. The CDR3 length is 14 residues.

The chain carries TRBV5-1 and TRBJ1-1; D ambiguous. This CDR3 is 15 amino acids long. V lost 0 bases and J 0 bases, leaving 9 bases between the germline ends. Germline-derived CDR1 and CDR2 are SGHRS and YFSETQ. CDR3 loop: CASSLVGNMNTEAFF. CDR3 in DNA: TGCGCCAGCAGCTTGGTTGGCAACATGAACACTGAAGCTTTCTTT. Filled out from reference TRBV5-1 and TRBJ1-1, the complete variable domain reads KAGVTQTPRYLIKTRGQQVTLSCSPISGHRSVSWYQQTPGQGLQFLFEYFSETQRNKGNFPGRFSGRQFSNSRSEMNVSTLELGDSALYLCASSLVGNMNTEAFFGQGTRLTVV.